The source of this T cell receptor (beta chain) is a study of radiotherapy plus CTLA-4 blockade in lung cancer. The table came from immunoSEQ multiplex PCR; TCRdb's copy has only in-frame clones and leaves some out. The sample consists of approximately 80,000 clones, roughly 70% of them appearing once. In its sample, this clone is medium-sized. Alongside CTLA-4 blockade with ipilimumab, patients with chemo-refractory metastatic non-small-cell lung cancer received focal radiation. The V gene's germline CDR1 is LNHDA and CDR2 SQIVND (reference sequence). With V trimmed by 6 bases and J by 3 bases, 5 bases remained unmatched. The CDR3 spans 14 residues.

The source is a human donor with non-small cell lung cancer whose response to radiotherapy plus ipilimumab could not be evaluated. Sample: peripheral blood, taken from a patient treated with radiotherapy plus ipilimumab. The chain joins TRBV19 to TRBJ1-5; TRBD1 matches 7 bases. CDR3: CASRLGTANQPQHF. The CDR3 nucleotides read TGTGCCAGTAGACTCGGGACAGCCAATCAGCCCCAGCATTTT.